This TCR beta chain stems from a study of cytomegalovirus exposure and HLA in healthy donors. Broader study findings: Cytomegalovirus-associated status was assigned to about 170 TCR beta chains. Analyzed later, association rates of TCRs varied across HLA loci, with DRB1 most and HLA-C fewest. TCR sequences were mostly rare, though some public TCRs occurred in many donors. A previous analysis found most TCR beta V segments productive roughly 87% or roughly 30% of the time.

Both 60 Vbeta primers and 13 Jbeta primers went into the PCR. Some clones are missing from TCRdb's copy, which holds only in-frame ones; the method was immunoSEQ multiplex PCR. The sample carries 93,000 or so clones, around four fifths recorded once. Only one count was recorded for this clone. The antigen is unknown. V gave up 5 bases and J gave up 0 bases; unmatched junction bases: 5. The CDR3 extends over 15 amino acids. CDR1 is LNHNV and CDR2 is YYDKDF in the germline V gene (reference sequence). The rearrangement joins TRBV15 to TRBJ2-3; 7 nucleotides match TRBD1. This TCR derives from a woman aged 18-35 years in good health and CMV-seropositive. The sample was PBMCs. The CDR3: CATSRDSSSTDTQYF. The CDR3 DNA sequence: TGTGCCACCAGCCGGGACAGTTCTAGCACAGATACGCAGTATTTT. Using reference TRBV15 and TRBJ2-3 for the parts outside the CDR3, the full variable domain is DAMVIQNPRYQVTQFGKPVTLSCSQTLNHNVMYWYQQKSSQAPKLLFHYYDKDFNNEADTPDNFQSRRPNTSFCFLDIRSPGLGDTAMYLCATSRDSSSTDTQYFGPGTRLTVL.